Following are 12 T cell receptor beta chains from one sample sequenced in a study of CD8+ T cells in alopecia areata. Investigators isolated RNA and reverse transcribed it into cDNA to act as the sequencing template. Repertoires were generated with immunoSEQ multiplex PCR, while TCRdb's copy carries only in-frame clones and drops some. The sample lists about 270,000 clones, 60% occurring once. Treatment: oral pan-JAK inhibitor, 5-10 mg twice daily. Here the sequenced sample was CD4+ T cells sorted from blood, taken at approximately week 52, from a patient treated with tofacitinib. Receptors originate from a human donor with alopecia areata.

This clone was counted only a few times. The rearrangement uses TRBV7-9 and TRBJ1-2, with TRBD1 matching 9 bases. Germline trimming cut 5 bases from V and 4 bases from J; bases unmatched to any gene: 5. The CDR3 runs 14 residues. The germline V gene has CDR1 SEHNR and CDR2 FQNEAQ (reference sequence). The CDR3 DNA sequence: TGTGCCAGCAGCCCACGGACAGGGGCCTATGGCTACACCTTC. Encoded protein: CASSPRTGAYGYTF.

This clone occurred a few times. Other DNA sequences within the sample encode an identical CDR3. The chain links TRBV20-1 to TRBJ2-1, with D unresolved. This CDR3 is 10 amino acids long. Trimming took off 6 bases at V and 7 bases at J, with 7 bases between the two ends. Germline-derived CDR1 and CDR2 are DFQATT and SNEGSKA (reference sequence). The CDR3 reads CSASLNEQFF. The CDR3 DNA reads TGCAGTGCCTCGCTGAATGAGCAGTTCTTC.

The chain links TRBV30 to TRBJ2-7, with 8 positions matching TRBD2. Germline CDR1 and CDR2: GTSNPN and SVGIG (reference sequence). Trimming took 4 bases from V and 3 from J; bases not matched to a gene: 8. The CDR3 runs to 14 residues. Here the CDR3 DNA reads TGTGCCTGGACCCCAAGCGGGGGTTTCTACGAGCAGTACTTC. Amino acids: CAWTPSGGFYEQYF.

J is TRBJ2-1 and V is TRBV2, with TRBD2 matching over 7 bases. Germline V gene data show CDR1 as SNHLY and CDR2 as FYNNEI. Trimming cost V 6 bases and J 6 bases; bases outside gene matches: 8. CDR3 size: 14 residues. As DNA, the CDR3 is TGTGCCAGCAGGGACCGGACTAGTTTCAATGAGCAGTTCTTC. Protein: CASRDRTSFNEQFF.

This clone was observed once. The chain joins TRBV2 to TRBJ2-3; TRBD2 aligns across 9 bases. The CDR3 loop spans 16 amino acids. Germline V CDR1 and CDR2: SNHLY, FYNNEI. J lost 1 base, V lost 8 bases, and 10 bases had no gene match. In DNA, the CDR3 is TGTGCCAGCTCATGGGGTAGCGGGGGTGGCACAGATACGCAGTATTTT. As protein: CASSWGSGGGTDTQYF. Combining the CDR3 with reference TRBV2 and TRBJ2-3 gives the whole variable domain EPEVTQTPSHQVTQMGQEVILRCVPISNHLYFYWYRQILGQKVEFLVSFYNNEISEKSEIFDDQFSVERPDGSNFTLKIRSTKLEDSAMYFCASSWGSGGGTDTQYFGPGTRLTVL.

With respect to this clone: At one end the junction does not follow the germline gene, possibly because of a read error. The gene calls are TRBV27 and TRBJ1-2; weak D call: TRBD1 (5 bases). Germline V lookup: CDR1 MNHEY, CDR2 SMNVEV (reference sequence). The CDR3 runs to 14 residues. The CDR3 nucleotides read TGTGCCAGCAGTCTATCAGGGTTGGACTATGGCTACACCTTC. The encoded protein is CASSLSGLDYGYTF.

The rearrangement links TRBV29-1 to TRBJ2-1, with TRBD2 matching over 13 bases. The germline V gene has CDR1 SQVTM and CDR2 ANQGSEA. The trim removed 6 bases at V and 3 bases at J, leaving 5 bases unmatched. The CDR3 contains 15 residues. CDR3 nucleotides: TGCAGCGTGCCGACTAGCGGGGGGAACTACAATGAGCAGTTCTTC. It codes for CSVPTSGGNYNEQFF.

This clone turned up a few times. This chain connects TRBV6-6 to TRBJ1-5; 7 bases agree with TRBD1. This CDR3 contains 12 residues. Germline V CDR1 and CDR2: MNHNY, SVGAGI (reference sequence). Losses at the gene ends were 6 bases for V and 9 bases for J; bases not matched to a gene: 5. The CDR3 here is CASRPRGGPQHF. In DNA form, the CDR3 reads TGTGCCAGCAGACCCAGGGGGGGGCCCCAGCATTTT.

The chain employs TRBV7-2 and TRBJ2-2; D remains unclear. The germline gives CDR1 SGHTA, CDR2 FQGNSA. The CDR3 totals 15 residues. Trimming pared 4 bases from V and 3 bases from J, leaving 12 bases between. CDR3 nucleotide sequence: TGTGCCAGCAGCTCCTCGATAGCTTACACCGGGGAGCTGTTTTTT. Protein: CASSSSIAYTGELFF.

The chain links TRBV29-1 to TRBJ2-4, with no clear D. V was clipped by 5 bases and J by 9 bases, with 14 bases between them. The germline gives CDR1 SQVTM, CDR2 ANQGSEA. The CDR3 consists of 12 residues. CDR3 protein: CSVSPTSSIQYF. The CDR3 bases are TGCAGCGTTTCCCCCACCTCGAGCATTCAGTACTTC.

The chain joins TRBV4-1 to TRBJ1-2, with D uncertain. Trimming took off 6 bases at V and 2 bases at J, with 10 bases between the two ends. In germline, CDR1 is MGHRA, CDR2 YSYEKL. The CDR3 is 13 residues long. The chain's CDR3 is CASSRTTNYGYTF. The CDR3 DNA is TGCGCCAGCAGTCGGACTACGAACTATGGCTACACCTTC.

This clone was observed a handful of times. The V gene is TRBV25-1, the J gene TRBJ1-1, with D unclear. CDR1 and CDR2 from the germline V gene are MGHDK and SYGVNS. Trimming shortened V by 2 bases and J by 3 bases, and 10 bases separated the two germline ends. The CDR3 spans 14 residues. CDR3: CASSEAGRDTEAFF. As DNA, the CDR3 is TGTGCCAGCAGTGAAGCGGGAAGGGACACTGAAGCTTTCTTT.